The clone carrying this TCR beta chain came up a few times. Produced via immunoSEQ multiplex PCR; TCRdb's table is partial and in-frame only. Among about 190,000 clones listed, 70% to 85% were seen once. The sample originates from a study of blood T cell repertoires in COVID-19. The CDR3 has 18 amino acids. Germline V lookup: CDR1 DFQATT, CDR2 SNEGSKA (reference sequence). V lost 3 bases and J lost 1; bases outside the gene matches: 13. The clonotype was recovered from a woman younger than 45 who had recovered from COVID-19. V usage is TRBV20-1 and J usage is TRBJ2-3; 10 bases match TRBD1. Input material: PBMCs or T cells enriched from blood (not recorded which). CDR3 loop: CSASLGQGMGVGTDTQYF. CDR3 DNA: TGCAGTGCTAGTCTGGGACAGGGGATGGGAGTTGGCACAGATACGCAGTATTTT.